These 10 T cell receptor beta chains came from one sample sequenced in a study of metastatic and nonmetastatic thyroid tumors. TCRdb used MiXCR to call clones anew from the PCR reads. The sample has 30,000 to 40,000 clones; about a sixth are singletons. Each patient came to thyroid surgery without any prior treatment (of any kind). The source material was blood. The receptors derive from a male donor with papillary thyroid cancer or a benign thyroid nodule (not recorded which). Some clones in this sample may be carry-over from other donors' samples.

This clone was detected ten times or more. A much larger clone sits a single nucleotide away, making a read error possible. The chain joins TRBV11-2 to TRBJ2-3; perhaps TRBD2 as D (5 bases). V lost 3 bases and J lost 4, with 11 bases in between. This CDR3 is built from 14 residues. From germline, CDR1 is SGHAT and CDR2 FQNNGV. The CDR3 here is CASSFGLASDTQYF. The CDR3 nucleotides read TGTGCCAGCAGCTTCGGCCTAGCATCAGATACGCAGTATTTT.

This clone occurred many times. J is TRBJ1-1 and V is TRBV30, with D unclear. V was shortened by 5 bases and J by 1 base, with 20 bases between the two germline ends. Germline lookup yields CDR1 GTSNPN and CDR2 SVGIG (reference sequence). This CDR3 is built from 16 residues. The CDR3 region has the DNA TGTGCCTGGGGTCGGAGTATGGACCCAACGAACACTGAAGCTTTCTTT. Residues: CAWGRSMDPTNTEAFF. The full variable domain, its missing parts supplied by reference TRBV30 and TRBJ1-1, is SQTIHQWPATLVQPVGSPLSLECTVEGTSNPNLYWYRQAAGRGLQLLFYSVGIGQISSEVPQNLSASRPQDRQFILSSKKLLLSDSGFYLCAWGRSMDPTNTEAFFGQGTRLTVV.

This clone was observed at least ten times. This chain links TRBV20-1 with TRBJ1-1, with D possibly being TRBD1 (5 bases). The V gene's germline CDR1 is DFQATT and CDR2 SNEGSKA (reference sequence). This CDR3 has 12 amino acids. The V gene lost 5 bases and the J gene lost 7 bases, with 14 bases spanning the gap. CDR3 residues: CSASPRRGEAFF. Here the CDR3 DNA reads TGCAGTGCTTCTCCCCGTAGGGGTGAAGCTTTCTTT.

Worth noting for this clone: A read error may account for a junction end that differs from germline. Distinct nucleotide sequences in the sample also encode this CDR3. The genes are TRBV7-9 and TRBJ1-1; D not resolved. This CDR3 has 14 amino acids. The germline V gene has CDR1 SEHNR and CDR2 FQNEAQ (reference sequence). CDR3 amino acids: CASSSIRVGTEALF. The CDR3 region has the DNA TGTGCCAGCAGCTCTATTCGTGTTGGCACTGAAGCTCTCTTT.

This clone has only one observation. V gene TRBV9 combines with J gene TRBJ2-1; 8 bases align to TRBD2. The V segment lost 3 bases and the J segment 2 bases; nucleotides outside the gene matches: 16. Germline V gives CDR1 SGDLS, CDR2 YYNGEE. The CDR3 loop spans 19 amino acids. CDR3 protein: CASSAQGAGVPRPYNEQFF. CDR3 sequence (DNA): TGTGCCAGCAGCGCCCAGGGAGCGGGGGTACCACGCCCCTACAATGAGCAGTTCTTC.

This clone was detected once. The chain links TRBV20-1 to TRBJ1-6; 7 bases map to TRBD1. Germline V gene sequence: CDR1 DFQATT, CDR2 SNEGSKA (reference sequence). The CDR3 has 16 amino acids. V lost 3 bases, J lost 17 bases, and 22 bases stayed unmatched. The CDR3 here is CSASSRQGGYNSPIHF. CDR3 DNA: TGCAGTGCTAGTTCCCGACAGGGTGGGTATAATTCACCAATCCACTTT.

J is TRBJ2-7 and V is TRBV27; 10 bases map to TRBD2. CDR1 is MNHEY, CDR2 SMNVEV, per germline (reference sequence). V shed 5 bases and J 4 bases; nucleotides not matched to a gene: 2. The CDR3 spans 13 residues. CDR3 bases: TGTGCCAGCAGTGAACTAGCGGGGTACGAGCAGTACTTC. It encodes CASSELAGYEQYF.

This clone was recorded a few times. The chain links TRBV19 to TRBJ2-7; TRBD1 or TRBD2 may be the D gene (5 bases each). Germline V gene data show CDR1 as LNHDA and CDR2 as SQIVND (reference sequence). The CDR3 consists of 15 residues. V lost 4 bases, J lost 3 bases, and 16 bases lay in between. The CDR3 here is CASSRPGRSYYEQYF. In DNA, the CDR3 is TGTGCCAGTAGTAGACCGGGACGGTCTTACTACGAGCAGTACTTC.

The table lists this clone with many counts. CDR3 sequence: CASSLVSGSVGEQFF. Here the CDR3 DNA reads TGTGCCAGCAGCTTAGTTAGCGGGAGTGTAGGTGAGCAGTTCTTC. V usage is TRBV11-2 and J usage is TRBJ2-1, with 9 nucleotides matching TRBD2. From germline, CDR1 is SGHAT and CDR2 FQNNGV. CDR3 length: 15 amino acids. Losses at the gene ends were 1 base for V and 9 bases for J; bases not matched to a gene: 7.

This clone qualifies as medium-sized. The chain combines TRBV27 with TRBJ1-6; D gene ambiguous. Germline CDR1 and CDR2: MNHEY and SMNVEV (reference sequence). The CDR3 sequence is 14 residues long. Between the trimmed V and J ends, which lost 2 bases and 10 bases, there was a span of 12 bases. The CDR3 sequence: CASSLGEGISPLHF. The CDR3 DNA reads TGTGCCAGCAGTTTAGGAGAGGGAATCTCACCCCTCCACTTT.